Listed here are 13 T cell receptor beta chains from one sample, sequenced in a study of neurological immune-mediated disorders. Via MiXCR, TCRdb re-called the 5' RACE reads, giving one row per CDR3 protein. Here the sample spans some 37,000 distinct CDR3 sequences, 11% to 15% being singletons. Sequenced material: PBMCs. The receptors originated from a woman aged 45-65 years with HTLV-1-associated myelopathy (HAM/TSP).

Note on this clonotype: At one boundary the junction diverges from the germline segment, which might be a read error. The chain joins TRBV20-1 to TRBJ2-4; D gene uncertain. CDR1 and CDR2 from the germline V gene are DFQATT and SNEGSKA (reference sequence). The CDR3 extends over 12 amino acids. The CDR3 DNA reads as TGCAGTGCTATAAGTCCAGGAAACATTCGGTACTTC. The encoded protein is CSAISPGNIRYF.

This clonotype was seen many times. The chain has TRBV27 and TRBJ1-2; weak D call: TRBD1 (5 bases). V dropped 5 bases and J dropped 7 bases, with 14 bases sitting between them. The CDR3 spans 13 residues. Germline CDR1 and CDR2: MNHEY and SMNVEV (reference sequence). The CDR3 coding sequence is TGTGCCAGCAGTCTTACGCAGGGTACTGGCTACACCTTC. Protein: CASSLTQGTGYTF.

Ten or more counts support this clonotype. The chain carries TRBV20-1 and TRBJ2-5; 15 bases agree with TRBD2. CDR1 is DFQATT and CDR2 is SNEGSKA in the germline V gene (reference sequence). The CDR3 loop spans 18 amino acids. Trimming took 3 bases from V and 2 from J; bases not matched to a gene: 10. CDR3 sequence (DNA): TGCAGTGCTAGTGGGTTCGGGACTAGCGGGGGGATACAAGAGACCCAGTACTTC. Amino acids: CSASGFGTSGGIQETQYF.

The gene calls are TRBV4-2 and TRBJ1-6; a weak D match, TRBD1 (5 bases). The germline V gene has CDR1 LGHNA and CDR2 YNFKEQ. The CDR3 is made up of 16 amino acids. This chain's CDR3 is CYSSQSTGVSGSPLHF. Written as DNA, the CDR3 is TGTTACAGCAGCCAAAGCACAGGCGTTTCAGGTTCACCCCTCCACTTT.

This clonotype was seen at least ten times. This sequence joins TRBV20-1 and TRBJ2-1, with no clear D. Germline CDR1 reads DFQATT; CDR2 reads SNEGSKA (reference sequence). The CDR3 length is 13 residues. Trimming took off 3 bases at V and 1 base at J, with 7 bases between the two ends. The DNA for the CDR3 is TGCAGTGCTAGTGTTGGATCCTACAATGAGCAGTTCTTC. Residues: CSASVGSYNEQFF.

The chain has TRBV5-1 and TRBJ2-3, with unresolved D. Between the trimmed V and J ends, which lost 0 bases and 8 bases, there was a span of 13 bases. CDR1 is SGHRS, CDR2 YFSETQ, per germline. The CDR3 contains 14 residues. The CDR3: CASSLGAQASTQYF. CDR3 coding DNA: TGCGCCAGCAGCTTGGGAGCCCAGGCAAGTACGCAGTATTTT.

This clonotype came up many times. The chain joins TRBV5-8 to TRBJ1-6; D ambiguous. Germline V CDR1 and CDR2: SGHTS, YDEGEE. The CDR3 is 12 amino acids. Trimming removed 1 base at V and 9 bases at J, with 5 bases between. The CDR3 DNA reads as TGTGCCAGCAGCTTGCGAAGTTCACCCCTCCACTTT. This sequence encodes CASSLRSSPLHF.

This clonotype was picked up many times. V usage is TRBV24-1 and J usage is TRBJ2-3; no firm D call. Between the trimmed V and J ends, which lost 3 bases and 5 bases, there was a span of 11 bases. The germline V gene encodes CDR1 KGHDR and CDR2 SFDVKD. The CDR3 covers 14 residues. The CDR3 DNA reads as TGTGCCACCAGTGATCCGCCGGAAGGAGATACGCAGTATTTT. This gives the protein CATSDPPEGDTQYF.

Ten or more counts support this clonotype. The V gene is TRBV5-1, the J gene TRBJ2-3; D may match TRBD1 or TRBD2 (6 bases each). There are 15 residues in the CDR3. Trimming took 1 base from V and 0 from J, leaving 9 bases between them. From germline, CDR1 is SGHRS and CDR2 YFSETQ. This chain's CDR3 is CASSLRGASTDTQYF. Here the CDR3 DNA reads TGCGCCAGCAGCTTGAGGGGGGCCAGCACAGATACGCAGTATTTT. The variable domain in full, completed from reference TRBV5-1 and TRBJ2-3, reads KAGVTQTPRYLIKTRGQQVTLSCSPISGHRSVSWYQQTPGQGLQFLFEYFSETQRNKGNFPGRFSGRQFSNSRSEMNVSTLELGDSALYLCASSLRGASTDTQYFGPGTRLTVL.

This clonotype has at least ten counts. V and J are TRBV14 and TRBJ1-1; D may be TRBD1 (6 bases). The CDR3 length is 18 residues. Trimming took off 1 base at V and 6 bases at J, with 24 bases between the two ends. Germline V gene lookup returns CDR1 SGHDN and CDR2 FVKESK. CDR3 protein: CASSQVGTHTRSVPEAFF. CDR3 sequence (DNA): TGTGCCAGCAGCCAAGTAGGGACACATACGCGAAGTGTTCCTGAAGCTTTCTTT.

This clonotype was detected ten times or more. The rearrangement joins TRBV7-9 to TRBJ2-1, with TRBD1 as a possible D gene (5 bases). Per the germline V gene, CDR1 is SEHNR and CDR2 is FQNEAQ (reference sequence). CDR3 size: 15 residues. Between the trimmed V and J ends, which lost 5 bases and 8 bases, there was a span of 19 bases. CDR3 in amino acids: CASSASLRQFYEQFF. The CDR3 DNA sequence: TGTGCCAGCAGCGCCAGCCTAAGACAGTTTTATGAGCAGTTCTTC.

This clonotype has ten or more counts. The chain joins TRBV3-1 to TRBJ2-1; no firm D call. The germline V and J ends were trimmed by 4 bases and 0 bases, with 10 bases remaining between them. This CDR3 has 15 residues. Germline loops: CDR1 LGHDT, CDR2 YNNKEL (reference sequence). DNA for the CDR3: TGTGCCAGCAGCCGGGTCTCTGGCTCCTACAATGAGCAGTTCTTC. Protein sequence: CASSRVSGSYNEQFF.

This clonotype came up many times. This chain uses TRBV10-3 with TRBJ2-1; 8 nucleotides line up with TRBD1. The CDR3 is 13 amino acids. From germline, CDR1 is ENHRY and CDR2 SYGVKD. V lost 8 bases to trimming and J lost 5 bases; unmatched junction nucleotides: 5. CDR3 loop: CAIARTGNNEQFF. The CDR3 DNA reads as TGTGCCATCGCCCGGACAGGGAACAATGAGCAGTTCTTC.